Shown below are 2 T cell receptor beta chains from a single sample sequenced in a study of technical replicates of blood from a few donors. The table came from immunoSEQ multiplex PCR; TCRdb's copy has only in-frame clones and leaves some out. The data contain around 67,000 clones, around 88% of them seen just once; the ten biggest clones take up around 5.5%. Sequenced sample: PBMCs. The receptors here all came from a human donor in good health. Some clones in this sample may be carry-over from other donors' samples.

V usage is TRBV29-1 and J usage is TRBJ2-7; 12 bases map to TRBD2. Germline V CDR1 and CDR2: SQVTM, ANQGSEA. The CDR3 extends over 13 amino acids. J lost 6 bases, V lost 8 bases, and 8 bases had no gene match. The DNA of the CDR3 is TGCAGCTCCACGACTAGCGGGAGATCCGAGCAGTACTTC. Its protein product is CSSTTSGRSEQYF.

The V call is TRBV7-9, the J call TRBJ2-3; D is possibly TRBD2 (5 bases). V lost 8 bases to trimming and J lost 4 bases, with 10 bases between them. The CDR3 spans 12 residues. Germline CDR1 SEHNR, CDR2 FQNEAQ (reference sequence). The CDR3 spells CASRRGADTQYF. CDR3 sequence (DNA): TGTGCCAGCCGCCGGGGAGCAGATACGCAGTATTTT.